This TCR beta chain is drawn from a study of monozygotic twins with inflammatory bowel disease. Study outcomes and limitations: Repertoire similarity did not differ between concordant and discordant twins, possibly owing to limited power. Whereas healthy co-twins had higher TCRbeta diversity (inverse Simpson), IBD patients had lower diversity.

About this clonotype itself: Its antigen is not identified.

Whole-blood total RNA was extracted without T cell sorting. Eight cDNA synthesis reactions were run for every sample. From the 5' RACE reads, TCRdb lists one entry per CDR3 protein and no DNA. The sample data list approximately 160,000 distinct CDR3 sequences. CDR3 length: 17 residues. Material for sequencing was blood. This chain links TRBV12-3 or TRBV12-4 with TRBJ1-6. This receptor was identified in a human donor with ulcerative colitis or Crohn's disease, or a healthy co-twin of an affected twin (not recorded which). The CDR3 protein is CASSRRLGDSYNSPLHF.